One and the same sample provided the 28 T cell receptor beta chains below, sequenced in a study of beta chain features in type 1 diabetes. The entirety of the isolated RNA underwent reverse transcription, so expressed TCRB transcripts were sequenced. Generated by immunoSEQ multiplex PCR, the TCRdb table keeps only in-frame clones and is missing some. The table lists 450,000 to 550,000 clones, approximately 31% of them singletons. The specimen was naive CD4+ T cells from blood. All receptors come from a man aged 18 to 29 in good health.

The V gene is TRBV6-1, the J gene TRBJ2-3; the D is unclear. CDR1 MNHNS and CDR2 SASEGT come from the germline V gene. The CDR3 is 12 residues long. V was pared by 4 bases and J by 6 bases, with 8 bases between. The CDR3 sequence: CASSGGSDTQYF. The CDR3 nucleotides read TGTGCCAGCAGTGGGGGTTCGGATACGCAGTATTTT.

This chain connects TRBV5-1 to TRBJ2-3; D gene uncertain. The CDR3 has 15 residues. V was cut by 1 base and J by 4 bases, with 13 bases left in between. Germline V gene lookup returns CDR1 SGHRS and CDR2 YFSETQ. The CDR3 spells CASSLRTARADTQYF. CDR3 in DNA: TGCGCCAGCAGCTTGAGGACGGCCAGAGCAGATACGCAGTATTTT.

J is TRBJ2-3 and V is TRBV10-3, with D perhaps matching TRBD2 (6 bases). The CDR3 has 14 amino acids. The germline CDR1 and CDR2 sequences are ENHRY and SYGVKD. V dropped 8 bases and J dropped 1 base, with 13 bases sitting between them. Written as DNA, the CDR3 is TGTGCCATCGCGGCGGGCGGGGGCACAGATACGCAGTATTTT. As protein: CAIAAGGGTDTQYF.

The J gene is TRBJ2-5, the V gene TRBV18, with 8 bases identical to TRBD1. The germline CDR1 and CDR2 sequences are KGHSH and LQKENI. This CDR3 region has 16 residues. J lost 2 bases, V lost 1 base, and 6 bases had no gene match. Here the CDR3 DNA reads TGTGCCAGCTCACCACTAACAGGGGGGCAACAAGAGACCCAGTACTTC. Translating it yields CASSPLTGGQQETQYF.

This clone has a handful of counts. The gene calls are TRBV7-2 and TRBJ2-3; D is uncertain. The CDR3 contains 12 residues. V lost 5 bases, J lost 2 bases, and 5 bases lay in between. CDR1 is SGHTA, CDR2 FQGNSA, per germline. CDR3 sequence (DNA): TGTGCCAGCAGCCGGACCACAGATACGCAGTATTTT. Translated, it gives CASSRTTDTQYF. Using reference TRBV7-2 and TRBJ2-3 for the parts outside the CDR3, the full variable domain is GAGVSQSPSNKVTEKGKDVELRCDPISGHTALYWYRQSLGQGLEFLIYFQGNSAPDKSGLPSDRFSAERTGGSVSTLTIQRTQQEDSAVYLCASSRTTDTQYFGPGTRLTVL.

This clone has more than one count but fewer than ten. V is TRBV30 and J is TRBJ1-1; no reliable D call. The V gene lost 1 base and the J gene lost 1 base, with 10 bases spanning the gap. This CDR3 comprises 14 residues. The V gene's germline CDR1 is GTSNPN and CDR2 SVGIG (reference sequence). The CDR3 nucleotides read TGTGCCTGGAGTGCGACACTTAAGAACACTGAAGCTTTCTTT. This encodes CAWSATLKNTEAFF.

The genes are TRBV30 and TRBJ2-1, with 7 bases fitting TRBD2. There are 12 residues in the CDR3. V lost 7 bases, J lost 3 bases, and 3 bases stayed unmatched. CDR1 and CDR2 (germline): GTSNPN, SVGIG (reference sequence). As DNA, the CDR3 is TGTGCCTCGACTAGCTACTACAATGAGCAGTTCTTC. It encodes CASTSYYNEQFF.

This chain connects TRBV30 to TRBJ2-5, with 7 nucleotides matching TRBD2. Germline V gene sequence: CDR1 GTSNPN, CDR2 SVGIG (reference sequence). Unmatched junction bases numbered 6, after V lost 1 base and J lost 7 bases. The CDR3 extends over 13 amino acids. The chain's CDR3 is CAWSASGMWTQYF. DNA of the CDR3: TGTGCCTGGAGTGCGAGCGGGATGTGGACCCAGTACTTC.

The table lists this clone with a few counts. J is TRBJ2-5 and V is TRBV30; either TRBD1 or TRBD2 may fit D (5 bases each). The CDR3 loop spans 14 amino acids. Germline assignment: CDR1 GTSNPN and CDR2 SVGIG (reference sequence). V lost 3 bases to trimming and J lost 2 bases, with 13 bases between them. The CDR3 DNA reads as TGTGCCTGGAGCATGGGGGTCCGTCAAGAGACCCAGTACTTC. Protein sequence: CAWSMGVRQETQYF.

Only a few counts were recorded for this clone. This chain joins TRBV5-6 and TRBJ2-5; D is unresolved. The CDR3 is made up of 14 amino acids. Trimming took 0 bases from V and 5 from J, leaving 11 bases between them. Looked up from germline, CDR1 is SGHDT and CDR2 is YYEEEE. CDR3 coding DNA: TGTGCCAGCAGCTTGGCCTTGGCGAGTGAGACCCAGTACTTC. Encoded protein: CASSLALASETQYF.

The table lists this clone with a few counts. The V and J genes are TRBV29-1 and TRBJ2-3, with D hard to call. CDR1 SQVTM and CDR2 ANQGSEA come from the germline V gene. This CDR3 region has 14 residues. The ends were cut back, 7 bases at V and 0 bases at J, with 14 bases in the middle. The CDR3 sequence is CSADVARSTDTQYF. The CDR3 DNA sequence: TGCAGCGCAGATGTAGCTCGCAGCACAGATACGCAGTATTTT.

V gene TRBV30 combines with J gene TRBJ1-4, with 8 bases that match TRBD1. This CDR3 is built from 15 residues. The junction had 5 bases not matched to a gene; V was cut back by 0 bases and J by 5 bases. From germline, CDR1 is GTSNPN and CDR2 SVGIG (reference sequence). In DNA, the CDR3 is TGTGCCTGGAGTGTAGGGGACAGGCAGAATGAAAAACTGTTTTTT. Translation: CAWSVGDRQNEKLFF. Looking up the rest from reference TRBV30 and TRBJ1-4 gives the full variable domain: SQTIHQWPATLVQPVGSPLSLECTVEGTSNPNLYWYRQAAGRGLQLLFYSVGIGQISSEVPQNLSASRPQDRQFILSSKKLLLSDSGFYLCAWSVGDRQNEKLFFGSGTQLSVL.

The gene calls are TRBV6-6 and TRBJ2-1; D remains unclear. Trimming removed 1 base from V and 5 bases from J, with 6 bases in between. The length of the CDR3 is 13 residues. Germline loops: CDR1 MNHNY, CDR2 SVGAGI (reference sequence). CDR3 protein: CASSYLGNNEQFF. CDR3 sequence (DNA): TGTGCCAGCAGTTACTTGGGAAACAATGAGCAGTTCTTC.

There are a few counts of this clone. This chain joins TRBV9 and TRBJ2-1; D is ambiguous. This CDR3 spans 14 amino acids. Trimming took 3 bases from V and 2 from J, leaving 9 bases between them. Germline V gives CDR1 SGDLS, CDR2 YYNGEE. In nucleotides, the CDR3 is TGTGCCAGCAGCGAGGCGCGAGCCTACAATGAGCAGTTCTTC. Amino acid sequence: CASSEARAYNEQFF.

V gene TRBV19 combines with J gene TRBJ2-3, with D unresolved. The V and J ends lost 7 bases and 0 bases respectively, with 11 bases between them. The CDR3 is 14 amino acids. Germline V gene data show CDR1 as LNHDA and CDR2 as SQIVND (reference sequence). This CDR3 is CASMDQRSTDTQYF. CDR3 in DNA: TGTGCCAGTATGGACCAACGAAGCACAGATACGCAGTATTTT.

The J gene is TRBJ2-5, the V gene TRBV5-1; D tentatively fits TRBD1 or TRBD2 (6 bases each). Per the germline V gene, CDR1 is SGHRS and CDR2 is YFSETQ. Trimming took 1 base from V and 1 from J, leaving 11 bases between them. The CDR3 is made up of 15 amino acids. The CDR3 DNA reads as TGCGCCAGCAGCTTGACGGGGGCGAGCCAAGAGACCCAGTACTTC. This gives the protein CASSLTGASQETQYF.

This clone was detected only a few times. The J gene is TRBJ2-2, the V gene TRBV7-9; the D gene is possibly TRBD1 (5 bases). The germline V gene has CDR1 SEHNR and CDR2 FQNEAQ (reference sequence). The CDR3 length is 14 residues. Trimming pared 3 bases from V and 3 bases from J, leaving 8 bases between. The CDR3 coding sequence is TGTGCCAGCAGCTTTGCAGGGTACACCGGGGAGCTGTTTTTT. This gives the protein CASSFAGYTGELFF.

Comments on this clone: Other DNA variants within this sample encode the same CDR3. The chain joins TRBV29-1 to TRBJ2-1, with 12 bases identical to TRBD2. The CDR3 runs to 14 residues. Germline V lookup: CDR1 SQVTM, CDR2 ANQGSEA. The J segment lost 4 bases and the V segment lost 4 bases, leaving 2 bases of the junction unmatched. CDR3 region: CSVAGTSGYNEQFF. CDR3 bases: TGCAGCGTTGCCGGGACTAGCGGGTACAATGAGCAGTTCTTC.

The table lists this clone with a few counts. The chain uses TRBV7-9 and TRBJ2-7; either TRBD1 or TRBD2 may supply D (5 bases each). The germline gives CDR1 SEHNR, CDR2 FQNEAQ (reference sequence). This CDR3 has 15 amino acids. V was cut by 2 bases and J by 0 bases, with 11 bases left in between. DNA for the CDR3: TGTGCCAGCAGCTTAACAGGAGAGGGCTCCTACGAGCAGTACTTC. This translates into CASSLTGEGSYEQYF.

V gene TRBV10-3 combines with J gene TRBJ2-7; TRBD1 aligns across 7 bases. This CDR3 has 12 amino acids. The ends lost 6 bases at V and 5 bases at J; junction bases unmatched: 4. CDR1 and CDR2 from the germline V gene are ENHRY and SYGVKD. The CDR3 reads CAISPGQNEQYF. The CDR3, as DNA: TGTGCCATCAGCCCGGGACAGAACGAGCAGTACTTC.

This clone showed up just a few times. This chain uses TRBV30 with TRBJ1-1; D not certain. This CDR3 has 13 amino acids. The V and J ends lost 1 base and 4 bases respectively, with 10 bases between them. CDR1 is GTSNPN, CDR2 SVGIG, per germline (reference sequence). As DNA, the CDR3 is TGTGCCTGGAGTGAAGGGAGGATCACTGAAGCTTTCTTT. Translation gives CAWSEGRITEAFF.

This chain links TRBV7-6 with TRBJ2-3; 7 positions agree with TRBD2. The CDR3 runs 16 residues. V shed 5 bases and J 0 bases; nucleotides not matched to a gene: 8. CDR1 is SGHVS and CDR2 is FNYEAQ in the germline V gene. The CDR3 is CASSPSGDPSTDTQYF. CDR3 coding DNA: TGTGCCAGCAGCCCTAGCGGCGATCCTAGCACAGATACGCAGTATTTT.

This chain connects TRBV30 to TRBJ1-5; tentative D call: TRBD1 (6 bases). The CDR3 covers 13 residues. V lost 5 bases to trimming and J lost 3 bases, with 11 bases between them. Germline CDR1 is GTSNPN and CDR2 is SVGIG (reference sequence). CDR3 nucleotide sequence: TGTGCCTGGGCAGGGGACCTCAATCAGCCCCAGCATTTT. Translating it yields CAWAGDLNQPQHF.

This clone came up a few times. This sequence joins TRBV21-1 and TRBJ1-2. TRBV21-1 is a pseudogene segment. This CDR3 comprises 10 residues. The CDR3 is CASSVYGYTF. The CDR3 coding sequence is TGTGCCAGCTCTGTTTATGGCTACACCTTC.

The V call is TRBV15, the J call TRBJ1-1; D remains ambiguous. The CDR3 covers 16 residues. Trimming shortened V by 1 base and J by 7 bases, and 19 bases separated the two germline ends. CDR1 LNHNV and CDR2 YYDKDF come from the germline V gene (reference sequence). The CDR3 DNA follows: TGTGCCACCAGCAGAGGGATTGGTCCGGGAACCTATGAAGCTTTCTTT. Its translation is CATSRGIGPGTYEAFF.

This clone was seen a few times. J is TRBJ2-5 and V is TRBV7-2, with TRBD1 matching over 10 bases. The length of the CDR3 is 14 residues. V gave up 4 bases and J gave up 4 bases; unmatched junction bases: 3. The germline V gene has CDR1 SGHTA and CDR2 FQGNSA. The CDR3 DNA reads TGTGCCAGCAGCTCATGGACAGGGGGAGAGACCCAGTACTTC. Amino acid sequence: CASSSWTGGETQYF.

The chain joins TRBV6-5 to TRBJ2-1; D might be TRBD1 (6 bases). The CDR3 is 15 amino acids. Trimming removed 2 bases from V and 7 bases from J, with 15 bases in between. Germline V CDR1 and CDR2: MNHEY, SVGAGI. The CDR3 sequence is CASSYGRGGRNEQFF. CDR3 bases: TGTGCCAGCAGTTACGGCAGGGGCGGACGTAATGAGCAGTTCTTC.

V gene TRBV5-1 combines with J gene TRBJ2-7, with D maybe TRBD1 (6 bases). With 4 bases removed from V and 1 base from J, the gap between germline ends came to 21 bases. Germline CDR1 reads SGHRS; CDR2 reads YFSETQ. The CDR3 extends over 17 amino acids. CDR3 DNA: TGCGCCAGCAGCACCCGGACAGTAACTTCAATTTCCTACGAGCAGTACTTC. The encoded protein is CASSTRTVTSISYEQYF.